The present T cell receptor (beta chain) was sequenced within a study of blood T cell repertoires in COVID-19. Germline CDR1 and CDR2: SNHLY and FYNNEI. V dropped 6 bases and J dropped 0; count of bases not matched to a gene: 9. This CDR3 contains 18 residues. TCRdb's copy holds only in-frame clones and misses some; the assay was immunoSEQ multiplex PCR. The sample records some 200,000 clones, roughly 87% being singletons. This chain uses TRBV2 with TRBJ2-7; the match to TRBD2 covers 15 bases. Sequences were obtained from peripheral blood. This sequence was found in a woman in her late teens or twenties who had recovered from COVID-19. Written as DNA, the CDR3 is TGTGCCAGCAGCGACGGGACTAGCGGGAGGCTTAGCTCCTACGAGCAGTACTTC. Amino acid sequence: CASSDGTSGRLSSYEQYF.